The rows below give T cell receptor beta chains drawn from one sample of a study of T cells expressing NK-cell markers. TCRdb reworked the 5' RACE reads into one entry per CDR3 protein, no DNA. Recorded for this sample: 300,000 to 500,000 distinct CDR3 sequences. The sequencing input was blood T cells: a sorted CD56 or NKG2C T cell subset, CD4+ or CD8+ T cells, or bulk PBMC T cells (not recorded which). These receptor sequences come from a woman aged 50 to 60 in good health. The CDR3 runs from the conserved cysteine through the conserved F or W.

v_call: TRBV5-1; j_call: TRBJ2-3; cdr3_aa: CASKSSPSADTQYF
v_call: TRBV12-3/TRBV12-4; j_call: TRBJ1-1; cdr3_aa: CASRTGAVNTEAFF
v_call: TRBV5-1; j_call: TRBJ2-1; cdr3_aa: CASSLQTRLAGEEQFF
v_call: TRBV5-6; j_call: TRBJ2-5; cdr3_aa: CASSFYQVGLVETQYF
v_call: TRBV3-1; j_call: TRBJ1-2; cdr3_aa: CASSQETAYYGYTF
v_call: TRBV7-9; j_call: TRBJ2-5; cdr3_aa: CASSVIGRERETQYF
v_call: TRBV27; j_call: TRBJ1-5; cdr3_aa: CASSWRGRGGLGQPQHF
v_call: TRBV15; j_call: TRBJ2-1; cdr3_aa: CATSSTGGRALISYNEQFF
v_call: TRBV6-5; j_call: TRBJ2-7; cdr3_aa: CASTNGFYEQYF
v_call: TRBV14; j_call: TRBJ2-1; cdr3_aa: CASSQLGGPYNEQFF
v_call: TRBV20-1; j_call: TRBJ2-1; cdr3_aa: CSARGRRTSGSNEQFF